The 6 T cell receptor beta chains in this list originate from one sample, sequenced in a study of liver allograft versus peripheral blood T cells. Overall study context: Blood and transplanted-liver T cell receptor repertoires from recipients were compared.

TCRdb fed the reads into MiXCR, producing one record per CDR3 protein. The sample lists about 16,000 distinct CDR3 sequences; around 23% were seen once. Receptors originate from a human patient who had a liver transplant. A share of the T cells may be of graft donor origin.

In its sample, this clonotype ranks as medium-sized. The CDR3 nucleotides are TGTGCCAGCAGTGAAGTACAGGGTAGCCATGAGCAGTTCTTC. Amino acid sequence: CASSEVQGSHEQFF. The rearrangement links TRBV6-1 to TRBJ2-1; tentatively, D is TRBD1 (6 bases). This CDR3 comprises 14 residues. Germline-derived CDR1 and CDR2 are MNHNS and SASEGT. The germline V and J ends were trimmed by 1 base and 8 bases, with 12 bases remaining between them.

The rearrangement links TRBV11-2 to TRBJ2-7; no firm D call. V lost 1 base, J lost 5 bases, and 9 bases lay in between. Germline CDR1 reads SGHAT; CDR2 reads FQNNGV. This CDR3 is 13 amino acids long. The DNA of the CDR3 is TGTGCCAGCAGCTTAGGGGTAAGGAACGAGCAGTACTTC. It yields the protein CASSLGVRNEQYF.

This clonotype was observed a handful of times. V usage is TRBV12-3 or TRBV12-4 and J usage is TRBJ1-1; D unresolved. The CDR3 length is 11 residues. V shed 3 bases and J shed 4 bases, with 3 bases lying between them. The CDR3 region is CASSFLTEAFF. The CDR3 DNA sequence: TGTGCCAGCAGTTTTCTCACTGAAGCTTTCTTT.

This chain links TRBV5-6 with TRBJ2-7; TRBD1 matches 7 bases. Germline assignment: CDR1 SGHDT and CDR2 YYEEEE. The CDR3 contains 14 residues. V gave up 0 bases and J gave up 6 bases; unmatched junction bases: 6. CDR3 loop: CASSLDRGSGEQYF. CDR3 in DNA: TGTGCCAGCAGCTTGGACAGGGGATCTGGCGAGCAGTACTTC.

This clonotype was observed at least ten times. The V gene is TRBV6-1, the J gene TRBJ1-2; D unresolved. The CDR3 runs 15 residues. The germline V and J ends were trimmed by 0 bases and 5 bases, with 13 bases remaining between them. Germline assignment: CDR1 MNHNS and CDR2 SASEGT. The CDR3, as DNA: TGTGCCAGCAGTGAAGCGTTCAGAGCGACTTATGGCTACACCTTC. This codes for CASSEAFRATYGYTF.

This clonotype was detected ten times or more. The J gene is TRBJ2-3, the V gene TRBV9; 9 bases fit TRBD2. The germline gives CDR1 SGDLS, CDR2 YYNGEE. The CDR3 length is 19 residues. After removal of 0 bases from V and 2 bases from J, the junction contained 13 bases not matched to a gene. CDR3 in DNA: TGTGCCAGCAGCGTAGTAGACCGGGAGCGGGGGGCCCCCACAGATACGCAGTATTTT. It codes for CASSVVDRERGAPTDTQYF.